The source of this T cell receptor (beta chain) is a study of T cells in Graves' hyperthyroidism and ophthalmopathy. Findings and caveats of the study: Ophthalmopathy prediction by the model preceded onset by a median roughly 6.3 months. Blood also showed most of the thyroid clonotypes that were expanded above 0.001.

V lost 3 bases and J 5 bases, leaving 11 bases between the germline ends. Germline loops: CDR1 LNHNV, CDR2 YYDKDF (reference sequence). The CDR3 length is 13 residues. The TCR beta CDR3 regions underwent amplification using RNA transcripts as the source. The study used the HTBI primer set for a first-round RT-PCR of the TCR CDR3. TCRdb re-derived calls from the multiplex PCR reads in MiXCR, one entry per CDR3 protein. The sample records hundreds of thousands of distinct CDR3 sequences, over 35% being singletons. Stable disease denoted Graves' hyperthyroidism without ophthalmopathy progression within 18 months. Researchers barred patients who had uncontrolled infection, other autoimmune disease, pregnancy or lactation. Ten or more counts support this clonotype. The antigen is unknown.

The receptor's source is a young man with Graves' hyperthyroidism. Sequencing input: blood. The chain has TRBV15 and TRBJ2-7, with D tentatively TRBD1 or TRBD2 (5 bases each). CDR3: CATSSGTGNEQYF. CDR3 nucleotide sequence: TGTGCCACCAGCAGCGGGACCGGAAACGAGCAGTACTTC.